This section outlines one TCR beta chain sequence together with its context. The V end was cut by 7 bases, the J end by 1 base, with 18 bases between. Germline CDR1 SGHAT, CDR2 FQNNGV. The CDR3 length is 16 residues. This record belongs to a study of CD8+CD57+ T cells in acquired aplastic anemia. According to the study, genomic DNA was the template for TCR beta VDJ and CDR3 profiling. TCRdb analysed the reads with MiXCR anew, one entry per CDR3 protein. The table lists 120,000 or so distinct CDR3 sequences, under 60% of them singletons, with around 27% in the top ten. Those patients picked for sequencing had displayed CD8+CD57+ cell expansion on flow cytometry. Therapy had not been given to patients before blood sampling.

This receptor was obtained from a human donor with aplastic anemia. The V and J genes are TRBV11-2 and TRBJ2-3; D might be TRBD2 (6 bases). Material for sequencing was sorted CD4+, CD8+, or CD8+CD57+ T cells (not recorded which) from PBMCs. CDR3 in DNA: TGTGCCAGCACCTCCGTCCCATGGGGGGGCACAGATACGCAGTATTTT. It encodes CASTSVPWGGTDTQYF.